The clone carrying this TCR beta chain was counted many times. Its antigen is unknown. This entry comes from a study of neurological immune-mediated disorders. General study findings and limits: Expanded clones shared no CDR3 amino acid sequences across subjects, suggesting private repertoires in all groups.

Looked up from germline, CDR1 is DFQATT and CDR2 is SNEGSKA (reference sequence). The CDR3 length is 13 residues. Trimming left V 1 base short and J 7 bases short, with 14 bases between. Template-switch 5'RACE cDNA synthesis added a 10-nucleotide unique molecular identifier. MiXCR, applied by TCRdb to the 5' RACE reads, yields one record per CDR3 protein. Of roughly 30,000 distinct CDR3 sequences listed, just over 6.5% are singletons. Unsorted libraries came from 2 million PBMCs stored at -80 °C. The chain has TRBV20-1 and TRBJ2-7; D is possibly TRBD2 (5 bases). This clonotype was sampled from a woman aged 50 to 60 in good health. The sequenced material came from PBMCs. Here the CDR3 DNA reads TGCAGTGCTAGAGCCCACTCCCCGGGGGAGCAGTACTTC. Protein sequence: CSARAHSPGEQYF.